This T cell receptor beta chain was sequenced for a study of blood T cell repertoires in COVID-19. The V and J ends lost 3 bases and 1 base, in that order; junction bases with no gene match: 6. Per germline, CDR1 LNHDA and CDR2 SQIVND (reference sequence). The CDR3 sequence is 16 residues long. Generated by immunoSEQ multiplex PCR, the TCRdb table keeps only in-frame clones and is missing some. The repertoire holds roughly 160,000 clones, with about 86% as singletons. This receptor was identified in a woman in her 70s who had recovered from COVID-19. The chain couples TRBV19 to TRBJ2-1; 7 nucleotides match TRBD2. The sample consisted of peripheral blood. CDR3 region: CASSMGGGLSYNEQFF. CDR3 DNA sequence: TGTGCCAGTAGTATGGGCGGGGGACTATCCTACAATGAGCAGTTCTTC.